These 24 T cell receptor beta chains share one sample of origin, sequenced in a study of blood T cell repertoires in COVID-19. TCRdb's copy holds only in-frame clones and misses some; the assay was immunoSEQ multiplex PCR. The table lists some 190,000 clones, roughly 84% of them singletons, with roughly 3.1% in the top ten. Material for sequencing was PBMCs or T cells enriched from blood (not recorded which). These TCRs come from a woman between 25 and 40 years old who had been exposed to COVID-19.

This chain joins TRBV3-1 (or the pseudogene TRBV3-2) and TRBJ1-1; D not certain. Germline V gives CDR1 LGHDT, CDR2 YNNKEL (reference sequence). Trimming cost V 1 base and J 10 bases, with 19 bases left between them. CDR3 size: 15 residues. CDR3 region: CASSQGKGGGFAAFF. CDR3 in DNA: TGTGCCAGCAGCCAAGGAAAGGGCGGAGGATTTGCAGCTTTCTTT.

This clone occurred a few times. The chain links TRBV11-3 to TRBJ2-7; D is possibly TRBD1 (6 bases). V lost 5 bases, J lost 3 bases, and 11 bases lay in between. The CDR3 totals 13 residues. Germline V gene sequence: CDR1 SGHNT, CDR2 YENEEA. CDR3 DNA: TGTGCCAGCAGCGCTACAGGGTTCTACGAGCAGTACTTC. Amino acids: CASSATGFYEQYF.

This clone came up once. The chain combines TRBV2 with TRBJ1-2; 7 positions agree with TRBD1. There are 12 residues in the CDR3. Germline V gives CDR1 SNHLY, CDR2 FYNNEI. The J segment lost 5 bases and the V segment lost 6 bases, leaving 3 bases of the junction unmatched. CDR3 coding DNA: TGTGCCAGCAGAGGGGACAGTTATGGCTACACCTTC. This gives the protein CASRGDSYGYTF.

The rearrangement links TRBV4-1 to TRBJ1-4; 12 nucleotides line up with TRBD1. The ends lost 3 bases at V and 8 bases at J; junction bases unmatched: 13. This CDR3 region has 18 residues. CDR1 MGHRA and CDR2 YSYEKL come from the germline V gene. In DNA, the CDR3 is TGCGCCAGCAGCCAGGGGACAGGGGGCGCGTATCGGGTAGAAAAACTGTTTTTT. It encodes CASSQGTGGAYRVEKLFF.

This clone has just a few counts. V and J are TRBV7-9 and TRBJ1-1; D possibly corresponds to TRBD1 (5 bases). Germline CDR1 reads SEHNR; CDR2 reads FQNEAQ (reference sequence). V was clipped by 1 base and J by 10 bases, with 7 bases between them. The CDR3 is 11 amino acids. The CDR3 DNA reads TGTGCCAGCAGCTTAGTCGGGGGAGCTTTCTTT. It encodes CASSLVGGAFF. Variable domain in full (rest from reference TRBV7-9 and TRBJ1-1): DTGVSQNPRHKITKRGQNVTFRCDPISEHNRLYWYRQTLGQGPEFLTYFQNEAQLEKSRLLSDRFSAERPKGSFSTLEIQRTEQGDSAMYLCASSLVGGAFFGQGTRLTVV.

The sample holds a few counts of this clone. The chain links TRBV18 to TRBJ1-4; D gene uncertain. The CDR3 has 13 residues. V shed 1 base and J shed 8 bases, with 8 bases lying between them. Germline V gene sequence: CDR1 KGHSH, CDR2 LQKENI. The CDR3: CASSPQSAEKLFF. CDR3 nucleotide sequence: TGTGCCAGCTCACCACAGAGCGCGGAAAAACTGTTTTTT.

This clone is a singleton in its sample. The DNA of the CDR3 is TGTGCCAGCAGCCCCCTATGGGGAGGAAATTCACCCCTCCACTTT. It yields the protein CASSPLWGGNSPLHF. This chain connects TRBV3-1 (or the pseudogene TRBV3-2) to TRBJ1-6; D is undetermined. V was cut by 4 bases and J by 7 bases, with 14 bases left in between. The CDR3 covers 15 residues. Germline CDR1 and CDR2: LGHDT and YNNKEL (reference sequence).

CDR3 sequence reads: CASSLRPPGTSDSETQYF. In DNA form, the CDR3 reads TGTGCCAGCAGCTTAAGACCGCCCGGGACTAGCGACTCAGAGACCCAGTACTTC. The chain recombines TRBV7-3 with TRBJ2-5; 10 bases are a match to TRBD2. The germline V gene encodes CDR1 SGHTA and CDR2 FQGTGA. The ends lost 1 base at V and 4 bases at J; junction bases unmatched: 12. The CDR3 has 18 amino acids.

The rearrangement uses TRBV7-9 and TRBJ1-1, with D unclear. This CDR3 has 13 residues. Germline V lookup: CDR1 SEHNR, CDR2 FQNEAQ (reference sequence). Deletions cut 1 base from V and 3 bases from J, with 6 bases between. The DNA of the CDR3 is TGTGCCAGCAGCTTAGGGAGCGACACTGAAGCTTTCTTT. Its translation is CASSLGSDTEAFF.

The V call is TRBV21-1, the J call TRBJ1-6. TRBV21-1 is recorded as a pseudogene. This CDR3 spans 14 amino acids. For the CDR3, the DNA is TGTGCCAGCAAACGGGGGTTTGTTAATTCACCCCTCCACTTT. Residues: CASKRGFVNSPLHF.

J is TRBJ2-5 and V is TRBV19, with D maybe TRBD2 (5 bases). The ends were cut back, 0 bases at V and 4 bases at J, with 12 bases in the middle. The CDR3 covers 15 residues. The V gene's germline CDR1 is LNHDA and CDR2 SQIVND (reference sequence). The CDR3 coding sequence is TGTGCCAGTAGTATAGATCGGGCGGGTGGAGAGACCCAGTACTTC. Translated: CASSIDRAGGETQYF.

The sample holds one count of this clone. J is TRBJ2-7 and V is TRBV5-4; 9 nucleotides match TRBD1. The V gene end was trimmed by 8 bases and the J gene end by 6 bases; junction bases not matched to a gene: 18. This CDR3 region has 16 residues. Germline V gene data show CDR1 as SGHNT and CDR2 as YYREEE (reference sequence). Here the CDR3 DNA reads TGTGCCAGTTGGCCTAGGGGAGGACAGGGGCAGGGCGAGCAGTACTTC. It specifies CASWPRGGQGQGEQYF.

V and J are TRBV27 and TRBJ2-7; 9 nucleotides match TRBD2. The CDR3 has 16 amino acids. V dropped 0 bases and J dropped 2; count of bases not matched to a gene: 5. The germline CDR1 and CDR2 sequences are MNHEY and SMNVEV (reference sequence). The CDR3 here is CASSLSSTSGPYEQYF. The DNA for the CDR3 is TGTGCCAGCAGTTTATCGAGTACTAGCGGGCCCTACGAGCAGTACTTC.

The chain carries TRBV4-3 and TRBJ1-6; no clear D. V was shortened by 3 bases and J by 8 bases, with 8 bases between the two germline ends. Germline V gene sequence: CDR1 LGHNA, CDR2 YSLEER. The length of the CDR3 is 13 residues. For the CDR3, the DNA is TGCGCCAGCAGCCAGGCCCTCTATTCACCCCTCCACTTT. It specifies CASSQALYSPLHF.

The chain combines TRBV4-1 with TRBJ1-2, with D unresolved. Germline CDR1 and CDR2: MGHRA and YSYEKL. Trimming left V 4 bases short and J 8 bases short, with 11 bases between. The CDR3 contains 12 residues. The CDR3 protein is CASSRDLEGYTF. The CDR3 DNA reads TGCGCCAGCAGCCGAGACCTGGAGGGCTACACCTTC.

The V and J genes are TRBV4-3 and TRBJ2-3; no definite D call. This CDR3 has 13 residues. V shed 2 bases and J shed 6 bases, with 9 bases lying between them. Germline CDR1 LGHNA, CDR2 YSLEER. The CDR3 sequence is CASSQLRADTQYF. Here the CDR3 DNA reads TGCGCCAGCAGCCAATTACGTGCGGATACGCAGTATTTT.

V is TRBV5-1 and J is TRBJ2-7, with 11 positions matching TRBD1. The germline CDR1 and CDR2 sequences are SGHRS and YFSETQ. This CDR3 is 15 amino acids long. V dropped 1 base and J dropped 2; count of bases not matched to a gene: 2. For the CDR3, the DNA is TGCGCCAGCAGCTTGTTGGGACAGGGGGCCTACGAGCAGTACTTC. Translated: CASSLLGQGAYEQYF.

The chain has TRBV12-3 or TRBV12-4 and TRBJ1-1; D call uncertain. The CDR3 is made up of 11 amino acids. Trimming removed 2 bases at V and 8 bases at J, with 6 bases between. CDR3 protein: CASSLSSEAFF. In DNA, the CDR3 is TGTGCCAGCAGTTTAAGCTCAGAAGCTTTCTTT.

The CDR3 coding sequence is TGTGCCAGCACAGGGACCGGGGAGCTGTTTTTT. This codes for CASTGTGELFF. The genes are TRBV2 and TRBJ2-2; possible D gene TRBD1, 5 bases. V lost 7 bases to trimming and J lost 5 bases, with 5 bases between them. CDR1 and CDR2 from the germline V gene are SNHLY and FYNNEI. CDR3 length: 11 residues.

J is TRBJ1-2 and V is TRBV18; D may be TRBD1 (6 bases). This CDR3 has 16 residues. Trimming removed 2 bases from V and 0 bases from J, with 13 bases in between. Germline V gene sequence: CDR1 KGHSH, CDR2 LQKENI. The DNA for the CDR3 is TGTGCCAGCTCACCAAGGACAGAGATTACTAACTATGGCTACACCTTC. Its translation: CASSPRTEITNYGYTF.

Only a few counts were recorded for this clone. This chain links TRBV7-2 with TRBJ2-7; D is unresolved. CDR1 is SGHTA and CDR2 is FQGNSA in the germline V gene. The CDR3 covers 14 residues. Trimming cost V 3 bases and J 2 bases, with 11 bases left between them. This CDR3 is CASSFSGQAYEQYF. The CDR3 region has the DNA TGTGCCAGCAGCTTCTCAGGTCAGGCCTACGAGCAGTACTTC.

CDR3 DNA: TGTGCCATCAGCACAGGGTGGCGGGAGACCCAGTACTTC. Amino acids: CAISTGWRETQYF. The chain recombines TRBV10-3 with TRBJ2-5, with a possible D match to TRBD1 (6 bases). The V gene's germline CDR1 is ENHRY and CDR2 SYGVKD. Trimming removed 6 bases from V and 5 bases from J, with 13 bases in between. The CDR3 length is 13 residues.

This clone was found once. The chain links TRBV4-1 to TRBJ1-4, with 9 bases aligning to TRBD1. This CDR3 has 12 residues. Germline lookup yields CDR1 MGHRA and CDR2 YSYEKL. Losses at the gene ends were 7 bases for V and 7 bases for J; bases not matched to a gene: 1. The CDR3 loop is CASTTGGEKLFF. CDR3 nucleotides: TGCGCCAGCACGACAGGGGGTGAAAAACTGTTTTTT.

The rearrangement links TRBV20-1 to TRBJ2-1; TRBD2 is a possible D gene (7 bases). Trimming left V 3 bases short and J 4 bases short, with 16 bases between. Germline V gives CDR1 DFQATT, CDR2 SNEGSKA (reference sequence). The CDR3 is 15 residues long. This CDR3 reads CSASGGGRTYNEQFF. DNA of the CDR3: TGCAGTGCTAGTGGGGGGGGGCGAACTTACAATGAGCAGTTCTTC.